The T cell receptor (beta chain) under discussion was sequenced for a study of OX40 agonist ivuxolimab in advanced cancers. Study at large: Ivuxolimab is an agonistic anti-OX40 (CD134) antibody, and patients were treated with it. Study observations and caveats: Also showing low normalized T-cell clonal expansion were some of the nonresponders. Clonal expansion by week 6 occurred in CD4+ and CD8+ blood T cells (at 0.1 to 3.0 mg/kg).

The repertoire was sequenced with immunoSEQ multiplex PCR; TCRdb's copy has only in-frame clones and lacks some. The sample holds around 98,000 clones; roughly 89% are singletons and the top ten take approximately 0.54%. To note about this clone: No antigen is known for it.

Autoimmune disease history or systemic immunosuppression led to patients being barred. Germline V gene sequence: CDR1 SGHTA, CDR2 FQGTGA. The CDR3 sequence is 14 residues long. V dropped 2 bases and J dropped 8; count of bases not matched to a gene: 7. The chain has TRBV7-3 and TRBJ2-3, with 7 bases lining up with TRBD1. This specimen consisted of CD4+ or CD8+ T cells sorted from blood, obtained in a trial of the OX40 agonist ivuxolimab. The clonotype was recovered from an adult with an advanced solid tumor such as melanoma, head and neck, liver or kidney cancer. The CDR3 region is CASSLGTEGGTQYF. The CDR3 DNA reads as TGTGCCAGCAGCTTAGGGACAGAAGGCGGTACGCAGTATTTT. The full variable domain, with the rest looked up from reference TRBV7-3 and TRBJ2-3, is GAGVSQTPSNKVTEKGKYVELRCDPISGHTALYWYRQSLGQGPEFLIYFQGTGAADDSGLPNDRFFAVRPEGSVSTLKIQRTERGDSAVYLCASSLGTEGGTQYFGPGTRLTVL.